The 2 T cell receptor beta chains below all came from one sample that was sequenced in a study of T cells in Graves' hyperthyroidism and ophthalmopathy. RNA transcripts were the template for amplifying TCR beta CDR3 regions. When the TCR CDR3 underwent first-round RT-PCR, the HTBI primer set was used. TCRdb recomputed calls from the multiplex PCR reads with MiXCR, one row per CDR3 protein. The sample contains 360,000 or so distinct CDR3 sequences, about a fifth of which appear only once. The sequenced material came from blood. The receptor set was obtained from a woman aged 18-29 years with Graves' hyperthyroidism.

This clonotype was counted ten times or more. The V call is TRBV20-1, the J call TRBJ1-1; the D gene is possibly TRBD1 (6 bases). The CDR3 is 14 residues long. Trimming removed 4 bases at V and 4 bases at J, with 16 bases between. CDR1 DFQATT and CDR2 SNEGSKA come from the germline V gene (reference sequence). CDR3 amino acids: CSANQQGLGTEAFF. As DNA, the CDR3 is TGCAGTGCTAACCAACAGGGTTTGGGCACTGAAGCTTTCTTT.

This clonotype was counted ten times or more. The chain combines TRBV28 with TRBJ1-5; TRBD1 matches 7 bases. The CDR3 is 13 residues long. The V gene's germline CDR1 is MDHEN and CDR2 SYDVKM. Trimming at V came to 4 bases and at J to 11 bases, leaving 8 bases not matched to a gene. The CDR3 here is CASSSGTVNAQHF. The CDR3 DNA is TGTGCCAGCAGTTCCGGGACAGTCAATGCCCAGCATTTT.